In this sample, the clone carrying this T cell receptor (beta chain) turned up a few times. The antigen remains undetermined. The sample originates from a study of T cell responses to AZD1222 COVID-19 vaccine. Notes on the study in general: Targeting of unmutated variant regions was reportedly seen in nearly half of spike-specific TCRs.

Profiled with immunoSEQ multiplex PCR; TCRdb holds only in-frame clones, not every one. The table shows roughly 120,000 clones, with 75% to 90% occurring only once. Germline V gene data show CDR1 as SGHTA and CDR2 as FQGNSA. Trimming took off 5 bases at V and 7 bases at J, with 18 bases between the two ends. The CDR3 loop spans 15 amino acids. Second-dose intervals near 4 or 12 weeks were combined. This specimen consisted of peripheral blood, obtained 28 days after the second AZD1222 dose. The receptor comes from an adult who received the AZD1222 COVID-19 vaccine. The chain joins TRBV7-2 to TRBJ2-1, with a tentative D call TRBD2 (5 bases). The CDR3 bases are TGTGCCAGCAGCCTAGGGCCCCCTAGCTTAAATGAGCAGTTCTTC. It codes for CASSLGPPSLNEQFF.